This T cell receptor beta chain was sequenced during a study of T cell responses to AZD1222 COVID-19 vaccine. Turning to the study itself: Researchers grouped second doses given at about 4 or about 12 weeks into one pool. Study-wide points: Baseline seropositivity characterized only a handful of AZD1222 recipients. Donors were mostly white British, more females; clonal diversity possibly underestimated.

V was shortened by 3 bases and J by 3 bases, with 9 bases between the two germline ends. The CDR3 extends over 13 amino acids. Looked up from germline, CDR1 is SNHLY and CDR2 is FYNNEI. Libraries were prepared by immunoSEQ multiplex PCR; TCRdb keeps only in-frame clonotypes and omits some of them. Among around 120,000 clones listed, just under 95% were seen once. About this clone itself: The antigen is undetermined.

This clonotype was obtained from an adult in good health. The chain recombines TRBV2 with TRBJ2-7; D is unresolved. The sample consisted of peripheral blood, taken on day 0 of AZD1222 vaccination. The CDR3 spells CASSEMDGYEQYF. CDR3 nucleotides: TGTGCCAGCAGTGAGATGGACGGCTACGAGCAGTACTTC.